This T cell receptor (beta chain) was documented in a study of T-cell reconstitution after alpha-beta-depleted transplantation in children. It was with unique molecular identifiers that the TCRbeta library was prepared. One entry per CDR3 protein, called by TCRdb with MiXCR from the PCR reads. The profile shows approximately 640,000 distinct CDR3 sequences, about 15% of them singletons. This CDR3 is built from 13 residues. The J segment lost 6 bases and the V segment lost 3 bases, leaving 4 bases of the junction unmatched. The V gene's germline CDR1 is DFQATT and CDR2 SNEGSKA (reference sequence). This clonotype came up many times.

The material sequenced was PBMCs from the stem cell graft donor, taken from the stem cell graft. The source is a human donor who donated a stem cell graft to a child with acute myeloid leukemia. The chain couples TRBV20-1 to TRBJ2-1; 8 nucleotides align to TRBD2. The CDR3 sequence: CSASRLAGNEQFF. The CDR3 region has the DNA TGCAGTGCTAGCCGTCTAGCGGGCAATGAGCAGTTCTTC.